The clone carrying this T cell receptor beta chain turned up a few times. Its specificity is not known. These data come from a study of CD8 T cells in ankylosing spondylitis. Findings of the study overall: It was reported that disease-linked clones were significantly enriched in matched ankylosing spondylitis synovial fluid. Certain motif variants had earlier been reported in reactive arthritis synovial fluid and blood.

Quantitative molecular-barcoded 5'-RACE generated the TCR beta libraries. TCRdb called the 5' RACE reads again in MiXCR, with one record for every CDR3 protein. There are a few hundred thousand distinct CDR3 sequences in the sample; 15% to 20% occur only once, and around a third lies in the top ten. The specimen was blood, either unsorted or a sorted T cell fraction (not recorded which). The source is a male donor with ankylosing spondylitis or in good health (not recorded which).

CDR3 coding DNA: TGTGCCAGCAGCCTTGGGACAGGAAAGTACAATGAGCAGTTCTTC. This encodes CASSLGTGKYNEQFF. The chain has TRBV13 and TRBJ2-1, with 8 bases fitting TRBD1. Germline values: CDR1 PRHDT, CDR2 FYEKMQ (reference sequence). Germline trimming cut 5 bases from V and 4 bases from J; bases unmatched to any gene: 7. The CDR3 covers 15 residues.